These 14 T cell receptor beta chains were all obtained from the same sample, sequenced in a study of cytomegalovirus exposure and HLA in healthy donors. PCR employed 60 Vbeta and 13 Jbeta primers. Sequenced by immunoSEQ multiplex PCR; TCRdb stores in-frame clones only, minus some. Among about 190,000 clones listed, roughly 81% were seen once. The sequencing input was PBMCs. The receptors were gathered from a woman in her twenties or thirties in good health and CMV-seropositive.

The chain uses TRBV7-2 and TRBJ1-4; 8 positions match TRBD1. The CDR3 has 16 amino acids. CDR1 and CDR2 (germline): SGHTA, FQGNSA. V lost 1 base and J lost 7; bases outside the gene matches: 8. The CDR3 protein is CASSLDRQGASEKLFF. The CDR3 region has the DNA TGTGCCAGCAGCTTAGACCGGCAGGGGGCGAGTGAAAAACTGTTTTTT.

This clone was counted once. The chain uses TRBV6-1 and TRBJ1-2, with D uncertain. Trimming removed 6 bases from V and 5 bases from J, with 10 bases in between. Germline CDR1 is MNHNS and CDR2 is SASEGT. The CDR3 runs 12 residues. CDR3 DNA sequence: TGTGCCAGCAGGGCCGAACCTTATGGCTACACCTTC. This sequence encodes CASRAEPYGYTF.

The chain has TRBV7-2 and TRBJ1-4; D gene unclear. The CDR3 length is 14 residues. With 2 bases removed from V and 0 bases from J, the gap between germline ends came to 4 bases. Germline V gives CDR1 SGHTA, CDR2 FQGNSA. The CDR3 DNA is TGTGCCAGCAGCTTACAGTCAACTAATGAAAAACTGTTTTTT. This codes for CASSLQSTNEKLFF.

This clone was detected a few times. V is TRBV27 and J is TRBJ1-5, with TRBD1 matching 9 bases. The germline V gene has CDR1 MNHEY and CDR2 SMNVEV (reference sequence). This CDR3 contains 16 residues. J lost 1 base, V lost 3 bases, and 4 bases had no gene match. The CDR3 sequence: CASSFNRGRSNQPQHF. CDR3 in DNA: TGTGCCAGCAGTTTCAACAGGGGGCGAAGCAATCAGCCCCAGCATTTT.

This clone has more than one count but fewer than ten. V is TRBV6-5 and J is TRBJ1-5; D gene uncertain. Germline-derived CDR1 and CDR2 are MNHEY and SVGAGI. The CDR3 runs to 13 residues. The V gene lost 6 bases and the J gene lost 8 bases, with 14 bases spanning the gap. The CDR3 region has the DNA TGTGCCAGCAGGTTCGGTTTAACAGAGCCCCAGCATTTT. It translates to CASRFGLTEPQHF.

The chain links TRBV7-2 to TRBJ2-5, with 7 nucleotides matching TRBD2. This CDR3 spans 15 amino acids. Unmatched junction bases numbered 4, after V lost 1 base and J lost 2 bases. From germline, CDR1 is SGHTA and CDR2 FQGNSA. The DNA for the CDR3 is TGTGCCAGCAGCTTAGACGGGAGGAATCAAGAGACCCAGTACTTC. Translation: CASSLDGRNQETQYF.

J is TRBJ2-3 and V is TRBV10-2, with 13 bases aligning to TRBD2. The CDR3 sequence is 16 residues long. With 4 bases clipped from V and 2 bases from J, the junction kept 3 bases outside the gene matches. Germline V lookup: CDR1 WSHSY, CDR2 SAAADI. Written as DNA, the CDR3 is TGCGCCAGCAGTGGGGGACTAGCGGGGATCACAGATACGCAGTATTTT. This codes for CASSGGLAGITDTQYF.

The chain combines TRBV11-2 with TRBJ2-2; no reliable D call. This CDR3 has 16 amino acids. The germline V and J ends were trimmed by 2 bases and 0 bases, with 10 bases remaining between them. Germline-derived CDR1 and CDR2 are SGHAT and FQNNGV. The CDR3 region has the DNA TGTGCCAGCAGCTTAAGTCCGACTGCGAACACCGGGGAGCTGTTTTTT. Residues: CASSLSPTANTGELFF.

This clone has just a few counts. The V call is TRBV5-1, the J call TRBJ2-2; TRBD2 aligns across 8 bases. The V segment lost 0 bases and the J segment 3 bases; nucleotides outside the gene matches: 10. The CDR3 runs 18 residues. CDR1 is SGHRS and CDR2 is YFSETQ in the germline V gene. The CDR3 DNA is TGCGCCAGCAGCTTGGGGTTGGTAGCGGGAAAGGACACCGGGGAGCTGTTTTTT. It is translated as CASSLGLVAGKDTGELFF.

The gene calls are TRBV5-8 and TRBJ2-4; 9 nucleotides align to TRBD2. Germline V gene sequence: CDR1 SGHTS, CDR2 YDEGEE. J was trimmed by 0 bases and V by 3 bases; bases with no gene match: 7. The CDR3 extends over 17 amino acids. The CDR3 bases are TGTGCCAGCAGCTACACCCTGACTAGCGGAGCCAAAAACATTCAGTACTTC. Protein product: CASSYTLTSGAKNIQYF.

J is TRBJ1-2 and V is TRBV19; D not resolved. Germline CDR1 and CDR2: LNHDA and SQIVND (reference sequence). The CDR3 is made up of 14 amino acids. V lost 3 bases to trimming and J lost 5 bases, with 13 bases between them. CDR3 sequence: CASSISALDYGYTF. CDR3 nucleotides: TGTGCCAGTAGTATTTCAGCGCTGGATTATGGCTACACCTTC.

This chain connects TRBV7-9 to TRBJ1-1, with 9 bases matching TRBD1. The CDR3 totals 14 residues. Germline V gene data show CDR1 as SEHNR and CDR2 as FQNEAQ (reference sequence). The trim removed 3 bases at V and 6 bases at J, leaving 5 bases unmatched. CDR3 in DNA: TGTGCCAGCAGCTTCACAGGGGGCGCAGCTGAAGCTTTCTTT. It yields the protein CASSFTGGAAEAFF.

The chain links TRBV7-9 to TRBJ2-3; no firm D call. CDR1 and CDR2 from the germline V gene are SEHNR and FQNEAQ (reference sequence). This CDR3 contains 14 residues. With 4 bases removed from V and 0 bases from J, the gap between germline ends came to 8 bases. This chain's CDR3 is CASSSLVSTDTQYF. The CDR3 coding sequence is TGTGCCAGCAGCTCGTTAGTGAGCACAGATACGCAGTATTTT.

The rearrangement joins TRBV11-3 to TRBJ2-1, with 9 bases fitting TRBD2. The CDR3 extends over 15 amino acids. CDR1 and CDR2 from the germline V gene are SGHNT and YENEEA. With V trimmed by 1 base and J by 8 bases, 6 bases remained unmatched. The CDR3 reads CASSLGTSEYDEQFF. CDR3 in DNA: TGTGCCAGCAGCTTAGGGACTAGCGAGTACGATGAGCAGTTCTTC.